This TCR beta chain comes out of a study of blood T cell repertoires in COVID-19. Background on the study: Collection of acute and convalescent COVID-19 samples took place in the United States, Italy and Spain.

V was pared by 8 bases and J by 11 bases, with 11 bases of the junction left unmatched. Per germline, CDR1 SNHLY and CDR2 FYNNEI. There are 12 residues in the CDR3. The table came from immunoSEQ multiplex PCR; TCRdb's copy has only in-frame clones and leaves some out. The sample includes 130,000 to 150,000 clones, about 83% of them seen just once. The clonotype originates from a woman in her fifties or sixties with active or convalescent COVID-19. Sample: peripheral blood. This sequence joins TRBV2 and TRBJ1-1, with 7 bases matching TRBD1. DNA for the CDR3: TGTGCCAGCCGATTTGACAGGGATGGCGCTTTCTTT. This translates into CASRFDRDGAFF.